This T cell receptor (beta chain) was sequenced during a study of cytomegalovirus exposure and HLA in healthy donors (dated by TCRdb to the late 2010s). Background for the entire study: According to a later analysis, the roughly 120 validation repertoires were produced on the same platform as the 600 to 850 repertoires of the first cohort. The study aimed to test whether cataloging public T cell receptors could reveal signatures of past pathogen exposure. In addition to the first cohort of roughly 670 subjects, a separate validation cohort of 120 different subjects was used. To predict cytomegalovirus infection status, the study combined high-throughput TCR immunosequencing, statistical association of individual TCRs with disease status, and machine learning.

The donors were included in the validation cohort of some 120 subjects, a group kept apart from the approximately 650-subject first cohort. Broader findings and caveats from the paper: The validation cohort had no HLA typing available for a later analysis, so co-occurrence within that cohort was assessed over all 130 or so repertoires. Of the cluster scores, approximately 94% were above 0 in a later analysis, which found that TCRs clustered in the first cohort also tended to co-occur in the 120 or so validation repertoires. Three of the identified cytomegalovirus-associated TCR beta chains were confirmed in vitro to be specific for cytomegalovirus antigens. The classifier was reported to diagnose cytomegalovirus status with high specificity and sensitivity in both the original cohort and the validation cohort. In the study, about 150 TCR beta chains were listed as associated with cytomegalovirus. Most TCR sequences were seen in very few donors, while some public TCRs were found in many individuals. The authors suggested that the approach could potentially be extended to other disease states and immunological phenotypes.

Library preparation used the immunoSEQ multiplex PCR assay. For the original study's pipeline: To diagnose cytomegalovirus status from the catalog of TCR beta chain sequences, a statistical classification framework was built. TCRdb re-hosts the immuneACCESS table, in-frame sequences only. Its copies lack some clones; in the studies checked, an unresolved V gene accounts for under half of them, and the cause for the rest is not known. V and J calls and clone size are those listed in that table; D and trimming were worked out from the DNA. The sample table shows tens of thousands of clones, and roughly 96% are seen once. The ten largest clonotypes hold 2% to 2.5% of the sample. Sequences MDHEN (CDR1) and SYDVKM (CDR2) are obtained from the germline V gene. V and J lose 4 bases and 6 bases, and a span of 16 bases separates them. Reading from cysteine to phenylalanine, the CDR3 counts 14 amino acids. Left in the record is the CDR3 DNA by itself, 42 bases read in frame from the first base.

The count of this clone is one. Its cognate antigen has yet to be identified. No quality values exist for individual bases; no much larger clone is one base distant. The sequenced material came from PBMCs. The chain was built from TRBV28 and TRBJ2-7; the D segment cannot be called with confidence. The sequence was collected from a man aged 18 to 29 in good health and CMV-seronegative. The nucleotide sequence is TGTGCCAGCAGTTCTCCATCCCCGGGTACCGAGCAGTACTTC. Its coded protein is CASSSPSPGTEQYF.